This T cell receptor beta chain was identified during a study of blood T cells in healthy people across ages. Study-wide results and limits: TCR beta diversity per million T cells fell roughly linearly with age. Lack of knowledge of donor CMV status possibly confounded expanded clonotype changes.

CDR3 size: 15 residues. The germline gives CDR1 SGHRS, CDR2 YFSETQ. As for this clonotype: Its antigen is currently unknown. Compared with germline, one end of the junction differs, possibly owing to a read error.

A second about 6 to 11 cycle PCR used barcoded and J-beta primers. In TCRdb, the 5' RACE reads were re-called with MiXCR into one record per CDR3 protein. The data show 1.6 million or so distinct CDR3 sequences, with almost 35% seen just once and roughly 12% held by the top ten. The TCR was taken from a woman aged 25 to 45 in good health. The specimen was blood. This sequence joins TRBV5-1 and TRBJ2-5; 9 bases agree with TRBD2. The CDR3 nucleotides are TGCGCCAGCAGCTTCCAAGCGGGGGGACAAGTGACCCAGTACTTC. This gives the protein CASSFQAGGQVTQYF.